A selection of T cell receptor beta chains follows, all from one sample in a study of OX40 agonist ivuxolimab in advanced cancers. Assay used: immunoSEQ multiplex PCR; TCRdb lists only in-frame clones, some missing. This sample carries 43,000 or so clones, about 83% of them seen once, and the ten largest clones take 11% to 15%. Sequencing used CD4+ or CD8+ T cells sorted from blood, obtained in a trial of the OX40 agonist ivuxolimab. These receptors were collected from an adult with an advanced solid tumor such as melanoma, head and neck, liver or kidney cancer. The CDR3 runs from the conserved cysteine through the conserved F or W. Fields, in order: clone size, D gene, V gene, J gene, CDR3 protein, CDR3 DNA. D genes are given only for firm matches. The size of a clone is reported for some rows only, either as once, few or many, or as a class for expanded clones.

NA,TRBD2,TRBV5-8,TRBJ2-7,CASRPTLAGYEQYF,TGTGCCAGCAGGCCTACGCTAGCGGGGTACGAGCAGTACTTC
NA,TRBD1,TRBV13,TRBJ1-1,CASSSSPGTGGFTEAFF,TGTGCCAGCAGCTCCTCCCCCGGGACAGGGGGCTTCACTGAAGCTTTCTTT
NA,TRBD1,TRBV7-3,TRBJ2-3,CASSLVGGRTDTQYF,TGTGCCAGCAGCTTGGTAGGGGGCCGCACAGATACGCAGTATTTT
NA,NA,TRBV7-7,TRBJ2-1,CASSLFGRYNEQFF,TGTGCTAGCAGCTTATTCGGAAGATACAATGAGCAGTTCTTC
NA,TRBD1,TRBV9,TRBJ1-1,CASSGQGMNTEAFF,TGTGCCAGCAGCGGACAGGGCATGAACACTGAAGCTTTCTTT
NA,NA,TRBV6-1,TRBJ2-3,CASSEPKPDTQYF,TGTGCCAGCAGTGAACCAAAACCAGATACGCAGTATTTT
NA,TRBD1,TRBV6-6,TRBJ2-7,CASRQGSYEQYF,TGTGCCAGCAGACAGGGGTCCTACGAGCAGTACTTC
NA,NA,TRBV18,TRBJ2-1,CASSPLGGIEQFF,TGTGCCAGCTCCCCCCTCGGAGGGATTGAGCAGTTCTTC
NA,NA,TRBV6-5,TRBJ2-1,CASRTNYGSGNEQFF,TGTGCCAGCAGGACAAATTACGGGAGTGGTAATGAGCAGTTCTTC
NA,NA,TRBV28,TRBJ2-7,CASSSGGAIEQYF,TGTGCCAGCAGTTCTGGGGGGGCCATAGAGCAGTACTTC
NA,NA,TRBV28,TRBJ2-7,CASSIASYEQYF,TGTGCCAGCAGTATAGCTTCCTACGAGCAGTACTTC
NA,TRBD1,TRBV5-6,TRBJ2-7,CASSATGAAYEQYF,TGTGCCAGCAGCGCCACAGGGGCGGCCTACGAGCAGTACTTC
NA,NA,TRBV18,TRBJ2-7,CASSPQSSGTSSSYEQYF,TGTGCCAGCTCACCCCAGAGTTCCGGGACGTCGAGCTCCTACGAGCAGTACTTC
NA,TRBD1,TRBV19,TRBJ2-4,CASSRIRQGAKGIQYF,TGTGCCAGTAGTAGGATAAGACAGGGAGCTAAGGGCATTCAGTACTTC
NA,NA,TRBV4-2,TRBJ2-7,CASSAVDSLPYF,TGTGCCAGCAGCGCGGTGGACTCACTCCCGTACTTC
NA,TRBD2,TRBV10-3,TRBJ2-1,CAIGGGVSYNEQFF,TGTGCCATCGGTGGGGGGGTGTCCTACAATGAGCAGTTCTTC
NA,NA,TRBV7-9,TRBJ2-7,CASSLKGTPYEQYF,TGTGCCAGCAGCTTAAAAGGGACGCCATACGAGCAGTACTTC
NA,TRBD2,TRBV4-1,TRBJ2-7,CASQGLAGTHEQYF,TGCGCCAGCCAGGGACTAGCGGGAACCCACGAGCAGTACTTC
NA,TRBD2,TRBV28,TRBJ2-5,CASSSIGRPGTSGRKETQYF,TGTGCCAGCAGTTCCATCGGTCGCCCTGGGACTAGCGGGAGGAAAGAGACCCAGTACTTC
NA,TRBD2,TRBV10-2,TRBJ2-1,CATQRGSYNEQFF,TGCGCCACCCAGCGGGGCTCCTACAATGAGCAGTTCTTC
NA,TRBD2,TRBV5-1,TRBJ2-5,CASSPVHGQIRWTSGQETQYF,TGCGCCAGCAGCCCTGTCCACGGACAAATCCGGTGGACTAGCGGGCAAGAGACCCAGTACTTC
NA,TRBD1,TRBV30,TRBJ1-2,CTCPGQGANYGYTF,TGTACCTGCCCAGGACAGGGGGCTAACTATGGCTACACCTTC
NA,TRBD1,TRBV28,TRBJ1-6,CASSGPFRGRGNSPLHF,TGTGCCAGCAGTGGACCCTTCAGGGGGCGCGGTAATTCACCCCTCCACTTT
NA,NA,TRBV18,TRBJ2-3,CASSPGRGGDTQYF,TGTGCCAGCTCACCTGGCAGAGGGGGAGATACGCAGTATTTT
once,TRBD1,TRBV29-1,TRBJ2-7,CSVDPGQGFEQYF,TGCAGCGTTGATCCGGGACAGGGGTTCGAGCAGTACTTC
NA,NA,TRBV6-5,TRBJ2-1,CASSYETRGEQFF,TGTGCCAGCAGTTACGAAACCCGAGGGGAGCAGTTCTTC
NA,TRBD2,TRBV29-1,TRBJ2-5,CSVDSSGVPQETQYF,TGCAGCGTTGATTCTAGCGGGGTCCCCCAAGAGACCCAGTACTTC
NA,TRBD2,TRBV4-2,TRBJ2-2,CASSQLAGDTGELFF,TGTGCCAGCAGCCAACTAGCGGGAGACACCGGGGAGCTGTTTTTT
NA,TRBD2,TRBV5-1,TRBJ2-3,CASSPNSGRVRDTQYF,TGCGCCAGCAGCCCTAATAGCGGGAGGGTCAGAGATACGCAGTATTTT
NA,NA,TRBV18,TRBJ2-5,CASSLNFGQETQYF,TGTGCCAGCTCACTAAATTTCGGCCAAGAGACCCAGTACTTC
NA,TRBD1,TRBV6-5,TRBJ2-7,CASSYFRTGRNEQYF,TGTGCCAGCAGCTACTTCCGGACAGGGAGGAACGAGCAGTACTTC
NA,NA,TRBV28,TRBJ2-5,CASSLSMRGGRETQYF,TGTGCCAGCAGTTTATCCATGAGGGGGGGGCGGGAGACCCAGTACTTC
NA,NA,TRBV14,TRBJ1-1,CASSQRQVVNTEAFF,TGTGCCAGCAGCCAAAGGCAGGTGGTGAACACTGAAGCTTTCTTT
NA,NA,TRBV6-1,TRBJ2-7,CASSGTVSYEQYF,TGTGCCAGCAGTGGGACCGTCAGCTACGAGCAGTACTTC
once,TRBD2,TRBV11-2,TRBJ2-1,CASRTQVGGRSYNEQFF,TGTGCCAGCAGAACTCAGGTCGGCGGGAGGTCCTACAATGAGCAGTTCTTC
NA,NA,TRBV19,TRBJ1-1,CAAAGLNTEAFF,TGTGCCGCAGCCGGATTGAACACTGAAGCTTTCTTT
NA,TRBD2,TRBV6-1,TRBJ2-7,CASNPSGRGYEQYF,TGTGCCAGCAATCCTAGCGGGAGGGGGTACGAGCAGTACTTC
NA,NA,TRBV6-6,TRBJ2-7,CASSYWGSEVRQYF,TGTGCCAGCAGTTACTGGGGTAGCGAGGTTCGGCAGTACTTC
NA,TRBD1,TRBV18,TRBJ2-5,CASSPSGQKTQYF,TGTGCCAGCTCACCCTCGGGACAGAAGACCCAGTACTTC
NA,NA,TRBV6-5,TRBJ2-7,CASSYRGDTYEQYF,TGTGCCAGCAGTTACCGCGGGGATACCTACGAGCAGTACTTC
NA,TRBD1,TRBV7-9,TRBJ2-7,CASRTWTGASSYEQYF,TGTGCCAGCAGGACGTGGACAGGCGCCAGCTCCTACGAGCAGTACTTC
NA,TRBD2,TRBV27,TRBJ2-1,CASSAQREPSWNEQFF,TGTGCCAGCAGTGCCCAGCGGGAGCCTTCCTGGAATGAGCAGTTCTTC
once,NA,TRBV27,TRBJ1-2,CASSFRQGYGYTF,TGTGCCAGCAGTTTTAGGCAGGGCTATGGCTACACCTTC
NA,NA,TRBV10-1,TRBJ1-1,CASSEDRFTEAFF,TGCGCCAGCAGTGAGGACAGATTCACTGAAGCTTTCTTT
NA,NA,TRBV21-1,TRBJ2-7,CASSKAPGQCPYEQYF,TGTGCCAGCAGCAAAGCCCCGGGACAGTGCCCCTACGAGCAGTACTTC
NA,TRBD1,TRBV7-6,TRBJ1-5,CASSARQGMNQPQHF,TGTGCCAGCAGCGCAAGACAGGGGATGAATCAGCCCCAGCATTTT
NA,NA,TRBV6-1,TRBJ1-5,CASSWTATNQPQHF,TGTGCCAGCAGCTGGACAGCCACCAATCAGCCCCAGCATTTT
NA,TRBD1,TRBV7-8,TRBJ1-1,CASSAQGIEAFF,TGTGCCAGCAGCGCACAGGGGATTGAAGCTTTCTTT
NA,NA,TRBV6-6,TRBJ2-5,CASSAGGSWGETQYF,TGTGCCAGCAGCGCTGGTGGGAGTTGGGGGGAGACCCAGTACTTC
NA,TRBD2,TRBV4-2,TRBJ2-1,CASSRPSGNEQFF,TGTGCCAGCAGCCGCCCTAGCGGTAATGAGCAGTTCTTC
few,TRBD2,TRBV30,TRBJ2-5,CASHGLAGGETQYF,TGTGCCTCGCACGGACTAGCGGGAGGAGAGACCCAGTACTTC